Listed below are T cell receptor beta chains from one sample, sequenced in a study of neurological immune-mediated disorders. TCRdb re-called the 5' RACE reads with MiXCR, one entry per CDR3 protein. The sample holds fewer than 50,000 distinct CDR3 sequences; 12% are singletons and the top ten take around 9%. Sequencing was done on a sample of PBMCs. Receptors were obtained from a male donor with HTLV-1-associated myelopathy (HAM/TSP). Both conserved end residues are part of each CDR3. The D gene is left open where the match is weak. Size values are once, few and many counts, or a class for expanded clones, and some rows have none.

len	d_gene	v_gene	j_gene	abundance	CDR3nt	CDR3aa
14	TRBD1	TRBV20-1	TRBJ2-7	many	TGCAGTGCTAGGCCCGGGACAGGGGGCTACGAGCAGTACTTC	CSARPGTGGYEQYF
16	TRBD1	TRBV5-1	TRBJ1-4	many	TGCGCCAGCAGCAGGGATGGGACAGGTGTTAATGAAAAACTGTTTTTT	CASSRDGTGVNEKLFF
16	NA	TRBV5-1	TRBJ2-1	many	TGCGCCAGCAGCTTGGGGGACCGGGGCCTCTACAATGAGCAGTTCTTC	CASSLGDRGLYNEQFF
14	TRBD1	TRBV5-1	TRBJ1-4	many	TGCGCCAGCAGCCCTGGACAGGTTGGAGAAAAACTGTTTTTT	CASSPGQVGEKLFF
16	NA	TRBV7-9	TRBJ2-6	many	TGTGCCAGCAGCTTAGACAGGGCCTCTGGGGCCAACGTCCTGACTTTC	CASSLDRASGANVLTF
15	TRBD2	TRBV28	TRBJ2-1	many	TGTGCCAGCAGTTTCCTAGCGGGGGGGGGCAATGAGCAGTTCTTC	CASSFLAGGGNEQFF
14	NA	TRBV20-1	TRBJ1-4	many	TGCAGTGCAAGCAGGGGCTCAACTAATGAAAAACTGTTTTTT	CSASRGSTNEKLFF
13	NA	TRBV28	TRBJ1-1	many	TGTGCCAGCGAGTCCGCAGGGTTCACTGAAGCTTTCTTT	CASESAGFTEAFF
15	NA	TRBV10-3	TRBJ1-2	many	TGTGCCATCAGTGAGGGGGCAGGAGGCTCGTATGGCTACACCTTC	CAISEGAGGSYGYTF
16	NA	TRBV6-2/TRBV6-3	TRBJ1-6	many	TGTGCCAGCAGTCGAAACTACGGGAAATATAATTCACCCCTCCACTTT	CASSRNYGKYNSPLHF
12	NA	TRBV9	TRBJ2-1	few	TGTGCCAGCAGCGTAAATCTAGCCGAGCAGTTCTTC	CASSVNLAEQFF
15	TRBD1	TRBV5-4	TRBJ2-7	NA	TGTGCCAGCACCTTCGACAGGGGCCCTCTAATCGAGCAGTACTTC	CASTFDRGPLIEQYF
18	NA	TRBV5-1	TRBJ2-5	many	TGCGCCAGCAGCTTAGGGACGGCGGGGCGCCCATATCAAGAGACCCAGTACTTC	CASSLGTAGRPYQETQYF
14	TRBD1	TRBV12-3/TRBV12-4	TRBJ1-5	NA	TGTGCCAGCAGCTCCGGACAGGTCAATCAGCCCCAGCATTTT	CASSSGQVNQPQHF
13	NA	TRBV9	TRBJ1-4	many	TGTGCCAGCAGCGTAGAATCCGATGAAAAACTGTTTTTT	CASSVESDEKLFF
14	NA	TRBV7-8	TRBJ2-3	many	TGTGCCAGCAGATATCAGCGGAACACAGATACGCAGTATTTT	CASRYQRNTDTQYF
16	NA	TRBV11-2	TRBJ1-5	many	TGTGCCAGCAGCTTAAGGGCCCAGCGAGGAGTTCAGCCCCAGCATTTT	CASSLRAQRGVQPQHF
15	NA	TRBV28	TRBJ2-7	many	TGTGCCAGCAGCACCCAAGGAACGCCGTACTACGAGCAGTACTTC	CASSTQGTPYYEQYF
14	NA	TRBV7-9	TRBJ2-3	many	TGTGCCAGCAGTGACAGACAAAGCACAGATACGCAGTATTTT	CASSDRQSTDTQYF
14	TRBD1	TRBV7-8	TRBJ1-1	many	TGTGCCAGCAGCGACAGGGTACGGAGCACTGAAGCTTTCTTT	CASSDRVRSTEAFF
15	NA	TRBV27	TRBJ1-3	many	TGTGCCAGCAGTCGAACAGGGTCCTCTGGAAACACCATATATTTT	CASSRTGSSGNTIYF
14	TRBD1	TRBV6-2/TRBV6-3	TRBJ1-6	many	TGTGCCAGCAGTCCATACAGGGGTAGTTCACCCCTCCACTTT	CASSPYRGSSPLHF
16	TRBD1	TRBV28	TRBJ1-3	medium-sized	TGTGCCAGCAGTGTTCTTTTACAGGGGTCTGGAAACACCATATATTTT	CASSVLLQGSGNTIYF
14	TRBD1	TRBV11-3	TRBJ1-4	many	TGTGCCAGCAGCCAAGGACAGGGGTGGGAAAAACTGTTTTTT	CASSQGQGWEKLFF
14	NA	TRBV7-7	TRBJ1-1	many	TGTGCTAGCAGCTTAACCCAGGGGCCCTGGCGGGCTTTCTTT	CASSLTQGPWRAFF
16	TRBD1	TRBV15	TRBJ1-1	many	TGTGCCACCAGCAGAGGACGACAGGGGCCGAACACTGAAGCTTTCTTT	CATSRGRQGPNTEAFF
14	TRBD2	TRBV7-2	TRBJ2-1	many	TGTGCCAGCAGCTTAACTAGCGGGGGGAGGGAGCAGTTCTTC	CASSLTSGGREQFF
14	NA	TRBV27	TRBJ2-7	many	TGTGCCAGCAGTTTGGCAGGGGGGGCCTACGAGCAGTACTTC	CASSLAGGAYEQYF
15	NA	TRBV21-1	TRBJ1-4	many	TGTGCCAGCAGCAATGACAGGGGGCGTGAAGAAAAACTGTTTTTT	CASSNDRGREEKLFF
14	TRBD2	TRBV20-1	TRBJ2-1	many	TGCAGTGCTACCGGGACTAGCGGGGGGGAGGAGCAGTTCTTC	CSATGTSGGEEQFF
15	NA	TRBV6-6	TRBJ2-3	many	TGTGCCAGCAGTTACGGAGGAAGTCTACGGGATACGCAGTATTTT	CASSYGGSLRDTQYF
13	NA	TRBV29-1	TRBJ2-1	many	TGCAGCGTCCGGGGGACAAAAGGGGATGAGCAGTTCTTC	CSVRGTKGDEQFF
12	NA	TRBV5-1	TRBJ2-1	NA	TGCGCCAGCAGCCCATCCATATGTGAGCAGTTCTTC	CASSPSICEQFF
14	NA	TRBV28	TRBJ1-2	many	TGTGCCAGCAGTGAGGTCATCCCTAACTATGGCTACACCTTC	CASSEVIPNYGYTF
19	TRBD1	TRBV6-2/TRBV6-3	TRBJ1-5	few	TGTGCCAGCAGCCCCCCGGGGACAGGGGGCTTGGGAGGCAATCAGCCCCAGCATTTT	CASSPPGTGGLGGNQPQHF
16	TRBD1	TRBV20-1	TRBJ1-1	many	TGCAGTGCTATGGTTCCCTTAACAGGGGGGCTTCCTGAAGCTTTCTTT	CSAMVPLTGGLPEAFF
14	TRBD1	TRBV20-1	TRBJ1-1	many	TGCAGTGCTAGACCGGGGACAGGGGACACTGAAGCTTTCTTT	CSARPGTGDTEAFF
12	NA	TRBV5-1	TRBJ2-5	many	TGCGCCAGCAGCTTGGGAAGCGAGACCCAGTACTTC	CASSLGSETQYF
17	TRBD2	TRBV10-3	TRBJ2-3	many	TGTGCCATCAGTGAGTCGAAGGCGGGGGGAGGAACAGATACGCAGTATTTT	CAISESKAGGGTDTQYF
15	NA	TRBV10-3	TRBJ2-2	NA	TGTGCCATCAGTGAACGGGACACCAACACCGGGGAGCTGTTTTTT	CAISERDTNTGELFF
13	NA	TRBV12-3/TRBV12-4	TRBJ2-1	many	TGTGCCAGCAGTTTCAGATATGGGAATGAGCAGTTCTTC	CASSFRYGNEQFF
14	NA	TRBV10-3	TRBJ1-1	many	TGTGCCATCAGTGACGTCACGATTGGCACTGAAGCTTTCTTT	CAISDVTIGTEAFF
13	NA	TRBV4-1	TRBJ2-7	many	TGCGCCAGCAGCCCGAATTTGGGGGGCGAGCAGTACTTC	CASSPNLGGEQYF
13	NA	TRBV5-6	TRBJ1-2	many	TGTGCCAGCAGCTTGCAGGTCACCTATGGCTACACCTTC	CASSLQVTYGYTF
12	NA	TRBV9	TRBJ2-7	many	TGTGCCAGCAGGGGGAGCTCCTACGAGCAGTACTTC	CASRGSSYEQYF
15	TRBD2	TRBV9	TRBJ2-1	many	TGTGCCAGCAGCCCCGGGAGGGGTACGGACAATGAGCAGTTCTTC	CASSPGRGTDNEQFF
14	NA	TRBV29-1	TRBJ2-6	many	TGCAGCGTTGAAGGGGGGGCTGGGGCCAACGTCCTGACTTTC	CSVEGGAGANVLTF
13	NA	TRBV3-1	TRBJ1-5	many	TGTGCCAGCAGCCAAGAGGGTGGTAAGCCCCAGCATTTT	CASSQEGGKPQHF
16	TRBD1	TRBV6-2/TRBV6-3	TRBJ2-2	many	TGTGCCAGCAGTTCGGCCGGGACAGGGGGCCCCGGGGAGCTGTTTTTT	CASSSAGTGGPGELFF
16	TRBD1	TRBV20-1	TRBJ1-6	many	TGCAGTGCTGGCCCGGCCCGGGACAGCTATAATTCACCCCTCCACTTT	CSAGPARDSYNSPLHF
15	NA	TRBV3-1	TRBJ2-1	many	TGTGCCAGCAGCCCTTCGGGGGGCAATTACAATGAGCAGTTCTTC	CASSPSGGNYNEQFF
15	TRBD1	TRBV6-5	TRBJ1-2	many	TGTGCCAGCAGTTACCGTCCAGGGGGTCGCTATGGCTACACCTTC	CASSYRPGGRYGYTF
15	NA	TRBV4-3	TRBJ2-5	many	TGCGCCAGCAGCCAAGAGGGGCGGCGTGCAGAGACCCAGTACTTC	CASSQEGRRAETQYF
14	NA	TRBV5-5	TRBJ2-3	many	TGTGCCAGCACCACGGGGGGCGTCACAGATACGCAGTATTTT	CASTTGGVTDTQYF
14	NA	TRBV7-9	TRBJ1-4	many	TGTGCCAGCAGCCCGAACAGGGCTAATGAAAAACTGTTTTTT	CASSPNRANEKLFF
13	NA	TRBV9	TRBJ1-2	many	TGTGCCAGCAGCGTAGGGAATAACTATGGCTACACCTTC	CASSVGNNYGYTF
10	NA	TRBV20-1	TRBJ2-7	NA	TGCAGTGGATCTAATATGGAGCAGTACTTC	CSGSNMEQYF
10	NA	TRBV20-1	TRBJ1-1	many	TGCAGTGGGGGGTTCACTGAAGCTTTCTTT	CSGGFTEAFF
15	NA	TRBV28	TRBJ1-5	many	TGTGCCAGCAGTCCAGACTCTATAAGCAATCAGCCCCAGCATTTT	CASSPDSISNQPQHF